This T cell receptor beta chain comes out of a study of blood T cell repertoires in COVID-19. Study as a whole: Specimens from acute and convalescent COVID-19 originated in the United States, Italy and Spain. The analysed material was cDNA or gDNA that came from T cells, B-cell-depleted T cells, or PBMCs.

Seattle's cohort entered during active infection and was followed longitudinally. CDR1 is MGHRA and CDR2 is YSYEKL in the germline V gene. The CDR3 totals 17 residues. V lost 5 bases, J lost 6 bases, and 25 bases lay in between. TCRdb keeps only in-frame clones here, not all; method: immunoSEQ multiplex PCR. This repertoire shows almost 300,000 clones, 85% to 90% found once; its top ten account for approximately 10%. The chain links TRBV4-1 to TRBJ1-1; weak D call: TRBD1 (6 bases). Sequencing was performed on peripheral blood. The TCR comes from a woman aged 25 to 39 with COVID-19, enrolled during active disease. As DNA, the CDR3 is TGCGCCAGCAGCAAAGGAGGAGCTGGGACATCGATCGCTGAAGCTTTCTTT. As protein: CASSKGGAGTSIAEAFF.